This T cell receptor beta chain was recovered during a study of blood T cell repertoires in COVID-19. This table comes from immunoSEQ multiplex PCR, and its TCRdb copy is limited to in-frame clones, with some not included. The sample has 150,000 to 200,000 clones; 76% are singletons. The CDR3 is 13 amino acids. J was trimmed by 2 bases and V by 10 bases; bases with no gene match: 2. The germline gives CDR1 MNHEY, CDR2 SVGAGI. The receptor's source is a woman between 50 and 59 years old with acute COVID-19. The chain recombines TRBV6-5 with TRBJ2-1; 10 positions match TRBD2. Sequenced material: PBMCs or T cells enriched from blood (not recorded which). CDR3 loop: CAILAGAYNEQFF. In DNA form, the CDR3 reads TGTGCCATCCTAGCGGGGGCCTACAATGAGCAGTTCTTC.